What follows describes a single T cell receptor (beta chain). Its antigen specificity is not known. It has no much larger one-base neighbor in the sample; base qualities were not kept. Other DNA sequences in the sample encode the same CDR3. CD8 naive samples were obtained by positive selection for CCR7 among CD45RO-negative cells, yielding a CD45RA+CCR7+ population from which TemRA cells were excluded. Healthy HIV-negative adults with no recently reported acute infections or vaccinations were included as donors. Only Caucasian adults living in Nashville, Tennessee, USA were represented among the donors. Blood was collected by leukapheresis, and PBMCs were isolated by Ficoll-Histopaque density gradient centrifugation and then cryopreserved in liquid nitrogen vapor phase. Purity and quantity of every magnetically sorted T cell population were checked by analytical flow cytometry. Each sorted fraction had its genomic DNA isolated and then quantified by UV absorbance on a Nanodrop 2000c.

Using the deep immunoSEQ assay, TCR CDR3 regions were amplified from genomic DNA by multiplex PCR. Extracted genomic DNA from each cell subset was spread evenly across all wells of several immunoSEQ 96-well plates, with each plate serving as a replicate. For sorted subsets, each replicate PCR was loaded with 200 to 250 ng genomic DNA, equivalent to some 31,000 T cell genomes. The purified libraries were quantified using a Qubit 3.0 fluorometer, sized with a Bioanalyzer 2100, and then quantified again using the KAPA Library Quantification kit. A separate single-read 150-cycle Illumina NextSeq 550 flow cell was used to sequence each immunoSEQ 96-well plate. Turning to the authors' computational methods: Because only junctional sequences without quality scores were contained in the immunoSEQ output, filtering matching that applied to full-length reads could not be performed. To assign V/J genes and CDR3, sequences were annotated using PyIR, a Python wrapper for IgBLAST v1.9, with IMGT germline references. Reads were filtered out if the reads had weak V/J assignments (E-value above 1e-6), no CDR3, stop codons, out-of-frame junctions, or ambiguous translated residues. V3J clonotypes were defined by identical inferred V gene, J gene, and CDR3 amino acid sequence. Percentage overlap between repertoires was computed as shared unique clonotypes divided by the size of the smaller repertoire. Repertoire richness was assessed with RTK rarefaction, the Chao1 estimator, and Recon v2.1 estimates of unobserved clonotypes. Generation probabilities were computed with OLGA for all TCRbeta clonotypes obtained by the gDNA method from a few donors. TCRdb's version of the immuneACCESS table is confined to in-frame rearrangements and falls short of the full clone set. An unresolved V gene accounts for under half of the shortfall where checked; the remainder is of unknown origin. Clonal size and the V and J genes are those of that table, whereas D and trimming came from the DNA. Across this sample there are millions of clones, with about 94% seen only once. Clones ranked in the top ten supply 0.85% to 1.3% of the sample.

The sample is drawn from a study of shared clonotypes between healthy human individuals (dated by TCRdb to 2018 to 2020). Some background on the complete study: Three men and a couple of women, aged 18 to 49 years, made up the cohort. Each donor's leukapheresis produced roughly between roughly 0.85 and 9.5 billion PBMCs. To estimate repertoire size and how much clonotype sharing occurs between individuals, the study deeply sequenced the blood TCR repertoires of roughly 5 healthy adults. Per donor, three plates each were used for CD4 naive and CD4 memory, two for CD8 naive, and one for CD8 memory. Libraries were prepared and TCR repertoires were sequenced by different laboratories using diverse techniques, in order to increase sequencing depth and limit assay-specific biases.

The research as a whole found: Estimated clonotype richness was generally larger for naive than for memory subsets. Clonotypes shared by all four sorted-subset donors showed higher generation probabilities than non-shared clonotypes. Only blood was sampled, and tissue TCR repertoires likely differ from those in blood. Even with the large sequencing depth, rarefaction of the sorted-subset datasets indicated that sequencing was incomplete. The small number of donors limited the genetic and exposure-history diversity represented. Approximately 5% of naive CD4, 3% to 4% of naive CD8, approximately 2.2% of memory CD4, and around 0.4% of memory CD8 clonotypes were shared across several donors. Based on pairwise subsampling, the degree of clonotype sharing among donors was expected to be affected by sequencing depth.

The V end loses 3 bases and the J end loses 2 bases, and a stretch of 9 bases separates them. CDR1 and CDR2 are drawn from the germline V gene (reference sequence): SEHNR, FQNEAQ. The CDR3 contains 14 residues, cysteine and phenylalanine counted. Only the CDR3 portion is preserved as DNA: 42 bases, with reading frame beginning at the first base. The clonotype originates from a man aged 18 to 29 in good health. The chain employs TRBV7-9 and TRBJ2-3; the D gene is unclear. The sample comprised naive CD8+ T cells sorted from blood. The cell subset or site label, as the study defines it: CD45RA+CCR7+. The bases read TGTGCCAGCAGCTTGGTCGCATCCACAGATACGCAGTATTTT. Translated, this gives CASSLVASTDTQYF. Full variable domain (CDR3 extended with the reference TRBV7-9 and TRBJ2-3 proteins): DTGVSQNPRHKITKRGQNVTFRCDPISEHNRLYWYRQTLGQGPEFLTYFQNEAQLEKSRLLSDRFSAERPKGSFSTLEIQRTEQGDSAMYLCASSLVASTDTQYFGPGTRLTVL.